The rows below give T cell receptor beta chains drawn from one sample of a study of cytomegalovirus exposure and HLA in healthy donors. This table comes from immunoSEQ multiplex PCR, and its TCRdb copy is limited to in-frame clones, with some not included. The sample yields about 160,000 clones, about 90% seen once. Sequencing was carried out using PBMCs. The receptors here all came from a woman younger than 45 in good health and CMV-seronegative. The CDR3 runs from the conserved cysteine through the conserved F or W. D genes are given only for firm matches. Clone size, where shown, is once, few, many, or a class for clones that have expanded.

>TRBV11-1|TRBJ2-5|.|.
CASSDFQETQYF
TGTGCCAGCTCGGACTTCCAAGAGACCCAGTACTTC
>TRBV29-1|TRBJ2-1|.|TRBD2
CSVGSGRHNEQFF
TGCAGCGTTGGTAGCGGGAGGCACAATGAGCAGTTCTTC
>TRBV7-2|TRBJ1-2|.|TRBD1
CASSLQGAGYTF
TGTGCCAGCAGCTTACAGGGGGCTGGCTACACCTTC
>TRBV18|TRBJ2-1|.|.
CASSLHQHGDGTYNEQFF
TGTGCCAGCTCACTACACCAACATGGGGATGGAACCTACAATGAGCAGTTCTTC
>TRBV5-6|TRBJ2-5|few|TRBD1
CASSPVGQGAQETQYF
TGTGCCAGCAGCCCCGTAGGACAGGGTGCCCAAGAGACCCAGTACTTC
>TRBV28|TRBJ1-3|.|.
CASSSSGASLENTIYF
TGTGCCAGCAGTTCATCAGGTGCCAGCCTCGAAAACACCATATATTTT
>TRBV5-6|TRBJ2-5|.|TRBD2
CASSAMPSGQETQYF
TGTGCCAGCAGCGCGATGCCTAGCGGACAAGAGACCCAGTACTTC
>TRBV18|TRBJ2-3|.|.
CASSLGTSTDTQYF
TGTGCCAGCTCACTGGGGACCAGCACAGATACGCAGTATTTT
>TRBV30|TRBJ2-1|.|TRBD1
CAWDGQGILNEQFF
TGTGCCTGGGACGGACAGGGGATCCTAAATGAGCAGTTCTTC
>TRBV7-3|TRBJ2-1|.|TRBD2
CASSLDGRGSYNEQFF
TGTGCCAGCAGCTTAGACGGGAGGGGCTCCTACAATGAGCAGTTCTTC
>TRBV15|TRBJ2-7|.|TRBD2
CATSSGLAAYEQYF
TGTGCCACCAGCAGCGGACTAGCGGCCTACGAGCAGTACTTC
>TRBV18|TRBJ2-3|.|.
CASSPLGLDTQYF
TGTGCCAGCTCACCACTAGGGTTGGATACGCAGTATTTT
>TRBV6-1|TRBJ1-2|once|.
CASSEAGGLMYYGYTF
TGTGCCAGCAGTGAAGCGGGGGGCTTAATGTACTATGGCTACACCTTC
>TRBV15|TRBJ2-3|.|.
CATSRAAGRSDTQYF
TGTGCCACCAGCAGAGCGGCAGGGAGGTCAGATACGCAGTATTTT
>TRBV5-1|TRBJ2-7|once|TRBD2
CASSSQGLGLAASYEQYF
TGCGCCAGCAGCTCGCAGGGACTTGGACTAGCGGCCTCCTACGAGCAGTACTTC
>TRBV28|TRBJ1-2|.|.
CASGAQRNYGYTF
TGTGCCAGCGGGGCACAGAGAAACTATGGCTACACCTTC
>TRBV29-1|TRBJ2-7|.|.
CSVDGRDRSYEQYF
TGCAGCGTTGACGGACGGGACCGCTCCTACGAGCAGTACTTC
>TRBV7-6|TRBJ1-1|.|.
CASSLNPQGNEAFF
TGTGCCAGCAGCTTAAATCCCCAGGGTAATGAAGCTTTCTTT
>TRBV19|TRBJ1-4|.|.
CASSIGQKNEKLFF
TGTGCCAGTAGTATCGGCCAGAAGAATGAAAAACTGTTTTTT
>TRBV2|TRBJ1-5|.|.
CASTDSNQPQHF
TGTGCCAGCACGGATAGCAATCAGCCCCAGCATTTT
>TRBV7-9|TRBJ2-7|.|.
CASSPLHRNSDLYF
TGTGCCAGCAGCCCCCTGCACAGGAATTCTGACCTGTACTTC
>TRBV28|TRBJ1-3|.|.
CASSLNPRATAGNTIYF
TGTGCCAGCAGTTTAAATCCGAGGGCAACGGCTGGAAACACCATATATTTT
>TRBV7-8|TRBJ2-1|once|TRBD2
CASRTLAGGHSNEQFF
TGTGCCAGCAGAACCCTAGCGGGGGGGCATTCGAATGAGCAGTTCTTC
>TRBV5-4|TRBJ2-7|.|.
CASSLTPGRGYEQYF
TGTGCCAGCAGCTTAACCCCCGGGAGAGGCTACGAGCAGTACTTC
>TRBV18|TRBJ2-7|once|TRBD2
CASSSVRGDEQYF
TGTGCCAGCTCAAGCGTGCGGGGGGACGAGCAGTACTTC
>TRBV4-1|TRBJ2-5|few|TRBD1
CASSQHGQGQETQYF
TGCGCCAGCAGCCAACACGGACAGGGCCAAGAGACCCAGTACTTC
>TRBV6-4|TRBJ2-5|.|TRBD2
CASSRTSGDQETQYF
TGTGCCAGCAGTAGGACTAGCGGGGATCAAGAGACCCAGTACTTC
>TRBV27|TRBJ2-1|.|.
CASKRVGGLDNEQFF
TGTGCCAGCAAGCGGGTGGGGGGGCTTGACAATGAGCAGTTCTTC
>TRBV5-5|TRBJ1-4|.|.
CASSLEGLTNEKLFF
TGTGCCAGCAGCTTGGAGGGCCTAACTAATGAAAAACTGTTTTTT
>TRBV19|TRBJ1-4|.|TRBD1
CASSAPGQGSEKLFF
TGTGCCAGTAGTGCTCCGGGACAGGGCAGTGAAAAACTGTTTTTT
>TRBV11-2|TRBJ2-3|.|TRBD2
CASSTTGAGGSDTQYF
TGTGCCAGCAGCACCACAGGAGCGGGAGGCTCAGATACGCAGTATTTT
>TRBV9|TRBJ2-7|.|TRBD2
CASSVEAGGPYEQYF
TGTGCCAGCAGCGTAGAAGCGGGAGGGCCCTACGAGCAGTACTTC
>TRBV25-1|TRBJ1-1|.|.
CASIAGSFPTEAFF
TGTGCCAGCATAGCAGGGTCTTTCCCCACTGAAGCTTTCTTT
>TRBV11-2|TRBJ2-7|.|TRBD2
CASSPQRGSSYEQYF
TGTGCCAGCAGCCCGCAGCGGGGCTCCTCCTACGAGCAGTACTTC
>TRBV6-5|TRBJ2-7|.|.
CASSYSPGLDYEQYF
TGTGCCAGCAGTTACTCGCCCGGATTAGACTACGAGCAGTACTTC
>TRBV2|TRBJ2-3|.|.
CASSEELNTQYF
TGTGCCAGCAGTGAAGAACTGAATACGCAGTATTTT
>TRBV5-1|TRBJ2-7|.|TRBD2
CASSLAGGSGYEQYF
TGCGCCAGCAGCTTGGCGGGCGGGAGTGGCTACGAGCAGTACTTC
>TRBV5-1|TRBJ2-3|once|.
CASSLDSWGSYTDTQYF
TGCGCCAGCAGCTTGGACAGTTGGGGATCCTACACAGATACGCAGTATTTT
>TRBV11-1|TRBJ1-1|.|.
CASSLSGYSANTEAFF
TGTGCCAGCAGCTTAAGTGGTTACAGCGCGAACACTGAAGCTTTCTTT
>TRBV29-1|TRBJ2-5|.|.
CSVDWGVGTQYF
TGCAGCGTTGATTGGGGAGTAGGGACCCAGTACTTC
>TRBV5-6|TRBJ2-7|.|TRBD1
CASSSTGVSYEQYF
TGTGCCAGCAGCTCTACAGGGGTGTCCTACGAGCAGTACTTC
>TRBV2|TRBJ1-2|.|.
CASSEGRRIANYGYTF
TGTGCCAGCAGTGAGGGGAGACGTATAGCTAACTATGGCTACACCTTC
>TRBV28|TRBJ2-3|once|.
CASSSTGREYGTDTQYF
TGTGCCAGCAGTTCGACGGGGAGAGAGTACGGCACAGATACGCAGTATTTT
>TRBV29-1|TRBJ1-1|.|TRBD1
CSVEDSGGANLNTEAFF
TGCAGCGTTGAAGATTCAGGGGGCGCGAACCTGAACACTGAAGCTTTCTTT
>TRBV10-3|TRBJ2-5|.|TRBD2
CAISESGTRTLETQYF
TGTGCCATCAGTGAATCTGGGACTAGGACGTTGGAGACCCAGTACTTC
>TRBV6-5|TRBJ2-5|once|.
CASTASSGTQYF
TGTGCCAGCACAGCTTCTTCTGGGACCCAGTACTTC
>TRBV21-1|TRBJ1-2|.|.
CASSKLLGGADYGYTF
TGTGCCAGCAGCAAACTTCTCGGGGGGGCGGACTATGGCTACACCTTC
>TRBV6-1|TRBJ1-2|once|.
CASREGVAYYGYTF
TGTGCCAGCAGGGAGGGGGTTGCTTACTATGGCTACACCTTC
>TRBV2|TRBJ2-3|.|.
CASSELGRDTDTQYF
TGTGCCAGCAGTGAATTGGGTCGGGACACAGATACGCAGTATTTT
>TRBV5-5|TRBJ2-1|.|TRBD2
CASSLAGLADTYNEQFF
TGTGCCAGCAGCTTGGCCGGGCTAGCGGACACCTACAATGAGCAGTTCTTC
>TRBV10-1|TRBJ1-1|.|.
CASSESAEGGKMNTEAFF
TGCGCCAGCAGTGAGTCAGCTGAGGGGGGCAAGATGAACACTGAAGCTTTCTTT
>TRBV4-3|TRBJ2-2|.|.
CASSQVGRAGELFF
TGCGCCAGCAGCCAAGTGGGTCGGGCCGGGGAGCTGTTTTTT
>TRBV7-2|TRBJ2-5|once|TRBD2
CASSLGLAGEGETQYF
TGTGCCAGCAGCTTAGGACTAGCGGGAGAAGGAGAGACCCAGTACTTC
>TRBV5-1|TRBJ1-3|.|.
CASSLARTPGNTIYF
TGCGCCAGCAGCTTGGCTCGGACACCTGGAAACACCATATATTTT
>TRBV7-3|TRBJ2-2|few|TRBD1
CASRPQGAGNTGELFF
TGTGCCAGCAGGCCACAGGGGGCTGGGAACACCGGGGAGCTGTTTTTT